Listed below are T cell receptor beta chains from one sample, sequenced in a study of cytomegalovirus exposure and HLA in healthy donors. The protocol was immunoSEQ multiplex PCR, while the TCRdb copy is restricted to in-frame clones and leaves out a portion. The sample records around 100,000 clones, over 60% being singletons. The sequencing sample was made of PBMCs. The receptor source for this set is a man in his thirties or forties in good health and CMV-seropositive. The CDR3 runs from the conserved cysteine through the conserved F or W. Each record gives: clone size, CDR3 length, V gene, D gene, J gene, CDR3 protein, CDR3 DNA. D genes are given only for firm matches. Size tells how often a clone was seen (once, few, many) or the class of an expanded clone, and some rows leave it out.

NA	16	TRBV27	TRBD1	TRBJ1-6	CASSLSLGTGYSPLHF	TGTGCCAGCAGTTTATCGCTAGGGACAGGGTATTCACCCCTCCACTTT
once	15	TRBV5-6	TRBD2	TRBJ2-1	CASSARLAPWCEQFF	TGTGCCAGCAGCGCCAGACTAGCGCCCTGGTGTGAGCAGTTCTTC
NA	15	TRBV6-1	NA	TRBJ1-3	CASSESGGAGNTIYF	TGTGCCAGCAGTGAATCTGGGGGGGCTGGAAACACCATATATTTT
NA	13	TRBV7-7	NA	TRBJ2-3	CASSLGSGDTQYF	TGTGCCAGCAGCTTAGGTTCGGGGGATACGCAGTATTTT
few	15	TRBV7-2	TRBD1	TRBJ2-7	CASSFGTVGSYEQYF	TGTGCCAGCAGCTTTGGGACAGTAGGTTCCTACGAGCAGTACTTC
NA	15	TRBV15	NA	TRBJ2-3	CATSSRSGAGGTQYF	TGTGCCACCAGCAGTCGGAGCGGGGCCGGGGGCACGCAGTATTTT
NA	14	TRBV6-4	TRBD1	TRBJ2-1	CASSPTGGYNEQFF	TGTGCCAGCAGTCCGACAGGGGGGTACAATGAGCAGTTCTTC
NA	14	TRBV27	TRBD1	TRBJ1-4	CASSLEGAQEKLFF	TGTGCCAGCAGTTTAGAGGGGGCACAGGAAAAACTGTTTTTT
NA	14	TRBV27	TRBD1	TRBJ2-7	CASTLRQGAQEQYF	TGTGCCAGCACCCTTCGCCAGGGGGCTCAAGAGCAGTACTTC
NA	18	TRBV19	TRBD2	TRBJ2-1	CASSIRSLAGVYYNEQFF	TGTGCCAGTAGTATAAGGTCCCTAGCGGGGGTCTACTACAATGAGCAGTTCTTC
few	14	TRBV10-3	NA	TRBJ1-1	CAISESTANTEAFF	TGTGCCATCAGTGAGTCCACAGCAAACACTGAAGCTTTCTTT
NA	14	TRBV30	TRBD1	TRBJ1-5	CAWSQGAPNQPQHF	TGTGCCTGGAGTCAGGGGGCCCCCAATCAGCCCCAGCATTTT
NA	14	TRBV2	NA	TRBJ2-7	CASRIGGPAYEQYF	TGTGCCAGCAGAATCGGGGGACCGGCCTACGAGCAGTACTTC
few	16	TRBV5-3	TRBD1	TRBJ2-7	CARSCLWDRDPYEQYF	TGTGCCAGAAGCTGTCTATGGGACAGGGATCCCTACGAGCAGTACTTC
once	15	TRBV19	TRBD1	TRBJ2-1	CASRRQGGSYNEQFF	TGTGCCAGCCGACGACAGGGTGGTTCCTACAATGAGCAGTTCTTC
NA	17	TRBV11-2	TRBD1	TRBJ1-2	CASSLGGDRGLRYGYTF	TGTGCCAGCAGCTTAGGAGGGGACAGGGGGCTGAGATATGGCTACACCTTC
NA	15	TRBV11-2	NA	TRBJ1-2	CASSSPRVPRYGYTF	TGTGCCAGCAGCTCCCCCCGGGTACCGCGCTATGGCTACACCTTC
NA	14	TRBV6-9	TRBD1	TRBJ2-2	CATSGTGLTGELFF	TGTGCCACCTCTGGGACAGGGCTCACCGGGGAGCTGTTTTTT
once	13	TRBV19	NA	TRBJ1-2	CASSPGTFYGYTF	TGTGCCAGTAGTCCCGGGACATTTTATGGCTACACCTTC
few	14	TRBV4-1	TRBD1	TRBJ1-1	CASTPGTGRAGAFF	TGCGCCAGCACCCCGGGGACAGGGAGGGCTGGAGCTTTCTTT
NA	17	TRBV5-6	TRBD1	TRBJ2-1	CASSDPRGQGSYNEQFF	TGTGCCAGCAGCGATCCCCGGGGACAGGGTTCCTACAATGAGCAGTTCTTC
NA	17	TRBV4-3	NA	TRBJ2-7	CASSPTLTDSFSYEQYF	TGCGCCAGCAGCCCTACCCTCACCGACAGCTTCTCCTACGAGCAGTACTTC
NA	14	TRBV27	NA	TRBJ2-7	CASSRGSGGYEQYF	TGTGCCAGCAGCCGGGGGTCCGGGGGCTACGAGCAGTACTTC
NA	13	TRBV5-4	NA	TRBJ2-5	CASSLDSQETQYF	TGTGCCAGCAGCCTTGACAGCCAAGAGACCCAGTACTTC
NA	12	TRBV4-2	NA	TRBJ2-7	CASSQVRDEQYF	TGTGCCAGCAGCCAAGTCCGGGACGAGCAGTACTTC
NA	15	TRBV4-1	TRBD2	TRBJ2-7	CASSQDATSGYEQYF	TGCGCCAGCAGCCAAGATGCGACTAGCGGGTACGAGCAGTACTTC
NA	15	TRBV28	TRBD1	TRBJ2-7	CASAGSETGAYEQYF	TGTGCCAGCGCGGGCTCCGAGACAGGGGCCTACGAGCAGTACTTC
NA	16	TRBV6-1	NA	TRBJ1-3	CASSEAGPGQGNTIYF	TGTGCCAGCAGTGAAGCCGGGCCAGGGCAAGGAAACACCATATATTTT
NA	14	TRBV5-4	TRBD1	TRBJ2-1	CASSGTGWDNEQFF	TGTGCCAGCAGCGGGACAGGGTGGGACAATGAGCAGTTCTTC
once	14	TRBV5-8	TRBD1	TRBJ2-5	CASSLEQGEETQYF	TGTGCCAGCAGCTTGGAACAGGGGGAAGAGACCCAGTACTTC
once	15	TRBV5-6	TRBD2	TRBJ2-1	CASSLVLAGYNEQFF	TGTGCCAGCAGCTTGGTCCTAGCGGGGTACAATGAGCAGTTCTTC
once	16	TRBV4-3	TRBD2	TRBJ2-7	CASSQGVSGGDGEQYF	TGCGCCAGCAGCCAAGGAGTTAGCGGGGGGGATGGCGAGCAGTACTTC
NA	15	TRBV18	TRBD1	TRBJ1-2	CASSTAKQGNYGYTF	TGTGCCAGCTCAACAGCCAAACAGGGGAACTATGGCTACACCTTC
NA	15	TRBV11-2	NA	TRBJ2-7	CASSSPSQGSYEQYF	TGTGCCAGCAGCTCACCCTCACAGGGCTCCTACGAGCAGTACTTC
many	15	TRBV5-1	TRBD2	TRBJ2-2	CASSTSGGVTGELFF	TGCGCCAGCTCGACTAGCGGGGGCGTCACCGGGGAGCTGTTTTTT
few	12	TRBV19	NA	TRBJ1-2	CASSIRANGYTF	TGTGCCAGTAGTATTCGTGCTAATGGCTACACCTTC
few	15	TRBV6-1	NA	TRBJ2-5	CASSEALTVQETQYF	TGTGCCAGCAGTGAAGCGCTCACAGTGCAAGAGACCCAGTACTTC
NA	14	TRBV5-1	NA	TRBJ2-2	CASSLATGTGELFF	TGCGCCAGCAGCTTGGCCACTGGTACCGGGGAGCTGTTTTTT
many	17	TRBV15	NA	TRBJ2-3	CATSRVAAGERTDTQYF	TGTGCCACCAGCAGAGTGGCGGCAGGGGAGCGCACAGATACGCAGTATTTT
NA	13	TRBV7-2	NA	TRBJ2-6	CASTLSGANVLTF	TGTGCCAGCACCCTCTCTGGGGCCAACGTCCTGACTTTC
once	14	TRBV2	NA	TRBJ2-7	CASSETGCFVEQYF	TGTGCCAGCAGTGAAACAGGGTGCTTCGTGGAGCAGTACTTC
NA	16	TRBV7-3	TRBD1	TRBJ2-3	CASSSGGQGTTDTQYF	TGTGCCAGCAGCTCGGGGGGACAGGGTACCACAGATACGCAGTATTTT
NA	13	TRBV7-3	NA	TRBJ1-1	CASSFGLETEAFF	TGTGCCAGCAGCTTCGGGTTAGAGACTGAAGCTTTCTTT
few	13	TRBV6-4	TRBD1	TRBJ1-1	CASSLDRGTEAFF	TGTGCCAGCAGTCTGGACAGGGGCACTGAAGCTTTCTTT
NA	15	TRBV18	NA	TRBJ1-1	CASSPRPGEMIEAFF	TGTGCCAGCTCACCACGGCCAGGGGAAATGATTGAAGCTTTCTTT
few	14	TRBV6-4	TRBD2	TRBJ2-5	CASEQAGVQETQYF	TGTGCCAGCGAGCAAGCGGGGGTCCAAGAGACCCAGTACTTC
NA	14	TRBV7-9	NA	TRBJ1-2	CASSLGAGQSGYTF	TGTGCCAGCAGCTTAGGGGCAGGCCAATCGGGCTACACCTTC